A selection of T cell receptor beta chains follows, all from one sample in a study of beta chain features in type 1 diabetes. This table comes from immunoSEQ multiplex PCR, and its TCRdb copy is limited to in-frame clones, with some not included. The table lists about 160,000 clones, approximately 7.8% of them singletons. Sequencing input: central memory CD4+ T cells from blood. The receptors originated from a woman in her thirties or forties with type 1 diabetes. CDR3s include the opening cysteine and the closing phenylalanine or tryptophan. A D gene is named only where the DNA matches it firmly. Part of the rows lack a size; the others show once, few, many or a class for expanded clones.

abundance: -; d_gene: -; v_gene: TRBV28; j_gene: TRBJ2-7; CDR3nt: TGTGCCAGCAGTTTTGCGAACTCCTACGAGCAGTACTTC; CDR3aa: CASSFANSYEQYF
abundance: -; d_gene: TRBD1; v_gene: TRBV28; j_gene: TRBJ1-5; CDR3nt: TGTGCCAGCAGTTTTCTAGGGACAGAGTATCAGCCCCAGCATTTT; CDR3aa: CASSFLGTEYQPQHF
abundance: few; d_gene: -; v_gene: TRBV4-3; j_gene: TRBJ1-5; CDR3nt: TGCGCCAGCAGCCAAGAGGTCCAGGGGTCCCAGCATTTT; CDR3aa: CASSQEVQGSQHF
abundance: few; d_gene: TRBD1; v_gene: TRBV29-1; j_gene: TRBJ2-1; CDR3nt: TGCAGCCGGGCCGGGGCAGGGGGCTTGAATGAGCAGTTCTTC; CDR3aa: CSRAGAGGLNEQFF
abundance: few; d_gene: TRBD2; v_gene: TRBV29-1; j_gene: TRBJ2-7; CDR3nt: TGCAGCGTGGCGGCTAGCGGGACCTACGAGCAGTACTTC; CDR3aa: CSVAASGTYEQYF
abundance: -; d_gene: -; v_gene: TRBV7-9; j_gene: TRBJ2-5; CDR3nt: TGTGCCAGCAGCTTAGGGGGCTTATCACAAGAGACCCAGTACTTC; CDR3aa: CASSLGGLSQETQYF
abundance: few; d_gene: -; v_gene: TRBV27; j_gene: TRBJ1-2; CDR3nt: TGTGCCAGCAGTTTGGGGGGTAACTATGGCTACACCTTC; CDR3aa: CASSLGGNYGYTF
abundance: few; d_gene: -; v_gene: TRBV11-2; j_gene: TRBJ2-6; CDR3nt: TGTGCCAGCAGCCAGAGGGACTCTGGGGCCAACGTCCTGACTTTC; CDR3aa: CASSQRDSGANVLTF
abundance: -; d_gene: TRBD2; v_gene: TRBV5-6; j_gene: TRBJ2-5; CDR3nt: TGTGCCAGCAGCTTGGGGCGGGAGGGCCAAGAGACCCAGTACTTC; CDR3aa: CASSLGREGQETQYF
abundance: -; d_gene: -; v_gene: TRBV11-3; j_gene: TRBJ2-3; CDR3nt: TGTGCCAGCAGCGAAGAGGCAGATACGCAGTATTTT; CDR3aa: CASSEEADTQYF